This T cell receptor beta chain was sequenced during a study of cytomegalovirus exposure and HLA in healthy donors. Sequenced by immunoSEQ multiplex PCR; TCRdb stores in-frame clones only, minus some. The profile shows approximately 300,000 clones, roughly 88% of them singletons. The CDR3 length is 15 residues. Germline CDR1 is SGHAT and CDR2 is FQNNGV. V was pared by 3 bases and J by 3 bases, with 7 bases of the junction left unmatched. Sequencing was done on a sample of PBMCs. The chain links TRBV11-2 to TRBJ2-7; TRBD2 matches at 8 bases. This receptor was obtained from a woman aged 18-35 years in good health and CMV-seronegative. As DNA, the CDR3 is TGTGCCAGCAGCTTGGGCGGGAGGTCCTTCTACGAGCAGTACTTC. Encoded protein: CASSLGGRSFYEQYF. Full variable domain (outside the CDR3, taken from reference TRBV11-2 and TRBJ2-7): EAGVAQSPRYKIIEKRQSVAFWCNPISGHATLYWYQQILGQGPKLLIQFQNNGVVDDSQLPKDRFSAERLKGVDSTLKIQPAKLEDSAVYLCASSLGGRSFYEQYFGPGTRLTVT.